What follows are 22 T cell receptor beta chains derived from one specimen sequenced in a study of T cells in Graves' hyperthyroidism and ophthalmopathy. Amplified TCR beta CDR3 regions came from RNA transcripts. A set of HTBI primers served as the primers for a first-round RT-PCR of the TCR CDR3. TCRdb redid the calling of the multiplex PCR reads with MiXCR, one entry per CDR3 protein. The sample lists a few hundred thousand distinct CDR3 sequences; 15% to 18% were seen once. The sequenced material came from blood. The receptors were sampled from a woman aged 25 to 45 with Graves' hyperthyroidism.

A few counts support this clonotype. The rearrangement joins TRBV6-5 to TRBJ2-1; 8 nucleotides agree with TRBD1. The CDR3 consists of 15 residues. V lost 4 bases, J lost 4 bases, and 6 bases stayed unmatched. Germline V lookup: CDR1 MNHEY, CDR2 SVGAGI. The CDR3 protein is CASSSQGGQYNEQFF. DNA of the CDR3: TGTGCCAGCAGTTCACAGGGGGGACAATACAATGAGCAGTTCTTC.

For this clonotype: A much larger clone lies a single base off, so this may be a read error. The chain has TRBV29-1 and TRBJ2-7, with 9 bases that match TRBD1. The CDR3 is 14 amino acids. Germline CDR1 and CDR2: SQVTM and ANQGSEA. The trim removed 4 bases at V and 2 bases at J, leaving 6 bases unmatched. The CDR3 DNA reads TGCAGCGTTGCTAGCCGGGACAGGGCCTACGAGCAGTACTTC. The encoded protein is CSVASRDRAYEQYF.

In this sample, this clonotype turned up a few times. The rearrangement links TRBV6-5 to TRBJ1-2, with D possibly matching TRBD1 (5 bases). V was clipped by 0 bases and J by 6 bases, with 8 bases between them. CDR3 length equals 13 residues. Germline CDR1 reads MNHEY; CDR2 reads SVGAGI. The CDR3 spells CASSYSQGDGYTF. In DNA form, the CDR3 reads TGTGCCAGCAGTTACTCGCAGGGCGATGGCTACACCTTC.

This clonotype was seen a single time. An end of the junction differs from the germline gene, which may be a read error. The rearrangement links TRBV5-1 to TRBJ2-4, with TRBD1 identical over 7 bases. CDR3 length equals 18 residues. Germline V gives CDR1 SGHRS, CDR2 YFSETQ. The CDR3 loop reads CASSLEFSTGALGNIQYF. The CDR3, as DNA: TGTGCCAGCAGCTTAGAGTTCTCTACAGGGGCGCTAGGAAACATTCAGTACTTC.

This clonotype was counted only a few times. V usage is TRBV6-5 and J usage is TRBJ2-7, with D tentatively TRBD2 (6 bases). The germline CDR1 and CDR2 sequences are MNHEY and SVGAGI. V was shortened by 2 bases and J by 4 bases, with 12 bases between the two germline ends. The CDR3 consists of 14 residues. This CDR3 reads CASSYRDLPYEQYF. CDR3 DNA sequence: TGTGCCAGCAGTTACCGGGACTTACCGTACGAGCAGTACTTC.

In this sample, this clonotype turned up once. This chain links TRBV7-6 with TRBJ2-7, with TRBD1 as a possible D gene (6 bases). The CDR3 loop spans 15 amino acids. The V gene lost 1 base and the J gene lost 4 bases, with 14 bases spanning the gap. Looked up from germline, CDR1 is SGHVS and CDR2 is FNYEAQ. The CDR3 nucleotides read TGTGCCAGCAGCTTAGGACAGGAATATCTGTACGAGCAGTACTTC. This sequence encodes CASSLGQEYLYEQYF.

This clonotype was detected only a few times. The V call is TRBV5-6, the J call TRBJ2-6; tentative D call: TRBD1 (6 bases). The CDR3 sequence is 17 residues long. Germline CDR1 reads SGHDT; CDR2 reads YYEEEE. V lost 4 bases and J lost 0, with 14 bases in between. DNA for the CDR3: TGTGCCAGCAGCCAATTTACAGGGACCTCTGGGGCCAACGTCCTGACTTTC. Translating it yields CASSQFTGTSGANVLTF.

This clonotype has ten or more counts. V gene TRBV2 combines with J gene TRBJ2-3; D perhaps matches TRBD2 (6 bases). The CDR3 contains 13 residues. CDR1 is SNHLY and CDR2 is FYNNEI in the germline V gene. The V end was cut by 11 bases, the J end by 2 bases, with 14 bases between. CDR3 region: CAGNSGPTDTQYF. The DNA of the CDR3 is TGTGCCGGAAACAGCGGGCCCACAGATACGCAGTATTTT. Together with reference TRBV2 and TRBJ2-3, the CDR3 gives the full variable domain: EPEVTQTPSHQVTQMGQEVILRCVPISNHLYFYWYRQILGQKVEFLVSFYNNEISEKSEIFDDQFSVERPDGSNFTLKIRSTKLEDSAMYFCAGNSGPTDTQYFGPGTRLTVL.

A note on this clonotype: A much larger clone lies one base from this, so it may be a read error. The chain uses TRBV6-1 and TRBJ2-7; D may be TRBD2 (6 bases). There are 14 residues in the CDR3. Germline V gene sequence: CDR1 MNHNS, CDR2 SASEGT. With 6 bases removed from V and 0 bases from J, the gap between germline ends came to 12 bases. CDR3 amino acids: CASSPGAHSYEQYF. CDR3 nucleotides: TGTGCCAGCAGCCCGGGAGCCCACTCCTACGAGCAGTACTTC.

This clonotype occurred a few times. V usage is TRBV27 and J usage is TRBJ2-4, with TRBD2 matching 8 bases. CDR1 is MNHEY and CDR2 is SMNVEV in the germline V gene (reference sequence). CDR3 length: 12 amino acids. J was trimmed by 15 bases and V by 5 bases; bases with no gene match: 9. DNA for the CDR3: TGTGCCAGCAGTCAAAGCGGGAGCCTGTGGTACTTC. Translating gives CASSQSGSLWYF.

This clonotype was recorded many times. The CDR3 loop reads CASSGTANNSPLHF. The DNA for the CDR3 is TGTGCCAGCTCAGGGACTGCGAATAATTCACCCCTCCACTTT. J is TRBJ1-6 and V is TRBV18, with a weak D call TRBD1 (5 bases). With 5 bases removed from V and 5 bases from J, the gap between germline ends came to 10 bases. The CDR3 is 14 amino acids. From germline, CDR1 is KGHSH and CDR2 LQKENI.

This clonotype was counted at least ten times. The rearrangement links TRBV5-6 to TRBJ2-3; 13 nucleotides align to TRBD2. Trimming cost V 0 bases and J 4 bases; bases outside gene matches: 2. The germline V gene encodes CDR1 SGHDT and CDR2 YYEEEE. The CDR3 is 16 residues long. CDR3 DNA sequence: TGTGCCAGCAGCTTGGGGACTAGCGGGAGATCAGATACGCAGTATTTT. This gives the protein CASSLGTSGRSDTQYF. Together with reference TRBV5-6 and TRBJ2-3, the CDR3 gives the full variable domain: DAGVTQSPTHLIKTRGQQVTLRCSPKSGHDTVSWYQQALGQGPQFIFQYYEEEERQRGNFPDRFSGHQFPNYSSELNVNALLLGDSALYLCASSLGTSGRSDTQYFGPGTRLTVL.

The CDR3 protein is CASSPHPGQGNEKLFF. The CDR3 bases are TGTGCCAGCAGCCCCCATCCAGGACAGGGGAATGAAAAACTGTTTTTT. The chain links TRBV9 to TRBJ1-4; 9 nucleotides match TRBD1. The CDR3 is made up of 16 amino acids. Germline CDR1 and CDR2: SGDLS and YYNGEE. The ends lost 4 bases at V and 5 bases at J; junction bases unmatched: 9.

The sample holds many counts of this clonotype. V and J are TRBV7-9 and TRBJ2-2; 8 bases are a match to TRBD1. The junction had 5 bases not matched to a gene; V was cut back by 7 bases and J by 1 base. The germline CDR1 and CDR2 sequences are SEHNR and FQNEAQ (reference sequence). The CDR3 covers 15 residues. The CDR3 sequence: CASTSGGLNTGELFF. The CDR3 DNA reads TGTGCCAGCACCTCAGGGGGCTTGAACACCGGGGAGCTGTTTTTT.

The rearrangement joins TRBV9 to TRBJ1-2; D gene unclear. Trimming cost V 7 bases and J 4 bases, with 8 bases left between them. Germline V gene lookup returns CDR1 SGDLS and CDR2 YYNGEE. The CDR3 sequence is 11 residues long. CDR3 in amino acids: CASERGYGYTF. The CDR3 coding sequence is TGTGCCAGCGAACGCGGCTATGGCTACACCTTC.

This clonotype was observed a handful of times. The chain couples TRBV7-9 to TRBJ2-7, with D tentatively TRBD1 (6 bases). Germline V gene lookup returns CDR1 SEHNR and CDR2 FQNEAQ (reference sequence). The CDR3 covers 16 residues. V lost 3 bases, J lost 4 bases, and 19 bases lay in between. The CDR3 sequence is CASSFPATQGAYEQYF. The CDR3 DNA reads as TGTGCCAGCAGCTTCCCAGCCACACAGGGAGCATACGAGCAGTACTTC.

This sequence joins TRBV4-2 and TRBJ2-3; 12 bases fit TRBD2. Losses at the gene ends were 1 base for V and 1 base for J; bases not matched to a gene: 9. CDR1 LGHNA and CDR2 YNFKEQ come from the germline V gene. The CDR3 sequence is 19 residues long. Here the CDR3 reads CASSQVGLAGGERTDTQYF. The CDR3 bases are TGTGCCAGCAGCCAAGTTGGCCTAGCGGGAGGGGAGCGCACAGATACGCAGTATTTT.

This sequence joins TRBV2 and TRBJ2-1; 10 bases line up with TRBD1. Germline values: CDR1 SNHLY, CDR2 FYNNEI. The length of the CDR3 is 15 residues. The V and J ends lost 4 bases and 8 bases, in that order; junction bases with no gene match: 8. The CDR3 DNA reads as TGTGCCAGCAGTGCCTCTTCGGGGACAGGGGATGAGCAGTTCTTC. Residues: CASSASSGTGDEQFF.

There are many counts of this clonotype. This rearrangement joins TRBV6-2 or TRBV6-3 to TRBJ2-1, with 7 nucleotides matching TRBD2. V gave up 5 bases and J gave up 7 bases; unmatched junction bases: 14. The CDR3 has 16 amino acids. Germline lookup yields CDR1 MNHEY and CDR2 SVGEGT. CDR3 DNA: TGTGCCAGCAGTCCTCTAATAGGCGGGAGACGAAATGAGCAGTTCTTC. Its translation: CASSPLIGGRRNEQFF.

The chain recombines TRBV7-3 with TRBJ2-3; possibly TRBD2 for D (6 bases). The ends were cut back, 3 bases at V and 6 bases at J, with 13 bases in the middle. Germline CDR1 and CDR2: SGHTA and FQGTGA. The CDR3 length is 14 residues. For the CDR3, the DNA is TGTGCCAGCAGCTTCGGGGGAAGGATGGATACGCAGTATTTT. Translation: CASSFGGRMDTQYF.

The J gene is TRBJ1-1, the V gene TRBV10-3; D might be TRBD1 (5 bases). CDR3 length: 14 amino acids. Germline-derived CDR1 and CDR2 are ENHRY and SYGVKD. Trimming left V 5 bases short and J 4 bases short, with 14 bases between. CDR3 sequence reads: CAISYTGGGTEAFF. The CDR3 DNA sequence: TGTGCCATCAGTTACACTGGGGGAGGCACTGAAGCTTTCTTT.

This clonotype was counted at least ten times. The chain employs TRBV20-1 and TRBJ2-1; 7 bases match TRBD2. V lost 5 bases and J lost 1; bases outside the gene matches: 5. CDR1 is DFQATT and CDR2 is SNEGSKA in the germline V gene (reference sequence). The CDR3 spans 14 residues. The CDR3: CSARWRESYNEQFF. The CDR3 coding sequence is TGCAGTGCTCGCTGGCGGGAGTCCTACAATGAGCAGTTCTTC.